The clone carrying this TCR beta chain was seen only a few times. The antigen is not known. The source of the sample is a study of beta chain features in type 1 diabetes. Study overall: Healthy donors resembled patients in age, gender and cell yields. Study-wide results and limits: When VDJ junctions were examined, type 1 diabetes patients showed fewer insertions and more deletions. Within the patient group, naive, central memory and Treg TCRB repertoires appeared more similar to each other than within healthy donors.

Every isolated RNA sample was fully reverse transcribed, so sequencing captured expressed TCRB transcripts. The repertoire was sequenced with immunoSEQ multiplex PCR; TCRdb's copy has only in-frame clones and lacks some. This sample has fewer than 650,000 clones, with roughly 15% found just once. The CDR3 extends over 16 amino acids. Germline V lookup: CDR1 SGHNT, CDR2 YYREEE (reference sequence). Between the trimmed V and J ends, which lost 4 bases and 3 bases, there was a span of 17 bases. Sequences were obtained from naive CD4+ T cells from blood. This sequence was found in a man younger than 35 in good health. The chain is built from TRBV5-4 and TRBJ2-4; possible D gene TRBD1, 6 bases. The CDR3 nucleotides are TGTGCCAGCAGCCCGGACAGCCTGAGAAGCAAAAACATTCAGTACTTC. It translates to CASSPDSLRSKNIQYF.